This T cell receptor (beta chain) was identified in a study of T cells in Graves' hyperthyroidism and ophthalmopathy. Overall study results and limits: Most thyroid clonotypes that were expanded above 0.001 also turned up in blood.

RNA transcripts were the template for amplifying TCR beta CDR3 regions. In the first-round RT-PCR of the TCR CDR3, the HTBI primer set was used. Each CDR3 protein gets one entry after TCRdb re-called the multiplex PCR reads with MiXCR. The sample yields fewer than 900,000 distinct CDR3 sequences, 16% seen once. The CDR3 totals 17 residues. Germline values: CDR1 SGHKS, CDR2 YYEKEE (reference sequence). The V gene lost 2 bases and the J gene lost 0 bases, with 14 bases spanning the gap. Each diagnosis was grounded in clinical symptoms, serum thyroxine and TRAb, thyroid ultrasound, and orbital computed tomography. Fresh peripheral blood, about 9.9 ml, yielded the PBMCs. Notes on this clonotype: No antigen is known for it.

The origin of this receptor is a man aged 18-30 years with Graves' hyperthyroidism. The rearrangement joins TRBV5-5 to TRBJ1-4; D possibly corresponds to TRBD1 (6 bases). The sequenced sample was blood. CDR3 DNA sequence: TGTGCCAGCAGCTTTGGGGCAGGGGCTGCAACTAATGAAAAACTGTTTTTT. Translated, it gives CASSFGAGAATNEKLFF.